This entry lists 15 T cell receptor beta chains sequenced from one sample in a study of post-analysis software for immune sequencing data (dated by TCRdb to between 2015 and 2017). Broad study findings and their caveats: A few TRBV segments, including TRBV5-6, TRBV5-1 and TRBV20-1, were significantly more frequent in patients than controls.

Receptors were amplified or captured by PCR. The run used an Illumina HiSeq 2500. To reduce PCR and sequencing biases, unique molecular identifiers were built into the TCR beta cDNA libraries. TCRdb reanalyzed the raw reads on its own, using fastp at Q25 for trimming and MiXCR for clone calling, and kept in-frame beta chains. Every entry covers one CDR3 protein and lists the most common genes and DNA from its rows. The sample table records some 700,000 distinct CDR3 sequences; more than 50% of these occur just once. The top ten hold approximately 11% of the sample. These receptors' targets are unknown. The source material was blood. All receptors come from a girl aged 2 to 9 with multiple sclerosis.

The gene calls are TRBV9 and TRBJ1-2; 10 bases map to TRBD1. The ends lost 0 bases at V and 3 bases at J; junction bases unmatched: 5. CDR3 length equals 16 residues. Germline V gene lookup returns CDR1 SGDLS and CDR2 YYNGEE. The CDR3 loop is CASSVAGTGEDYGYTF. DNA of the CDR3: TGTGCCAGCAGCGTAGCCGGGACAGGGGAGGACTATGGCTACACCTTC. Full variable domain (missing parts from reference TRBV9 and TRBJ1-2): DSGVTQTPKHLITATGQRVTLRCSPRSGDLSVYWYQQSLDQGLQFLIQYYNGEERAKGNILERFSAQQFPDLHSELNLSSLELGDSALYFCASSVAGTGEDYGYTFGSGTRLTVV.

This clonotype was recorded only once. This sequence joins TRBV5-1 and TRBJ2-5, with D perhaps matching TRBD1 (6 bases). There are 13 residues in the CDR3. Germline loops: CDR1 SGHRS, CDR2 YFSETQ. V shed 7 bases and J shed 1 base, with 11 bases lying between them. This chain's CDR3 is CASRRDTQETQYF. In DNA form, the CDR3 reads TGCGCCAGCCGCCGGGACACCCAAGAGACCCAGTACTTC. The variable domain in full, completed from reference TRBV5-1 and TRBJ2-5, reads KAGVTQTPRYLIKTRGQQVTLSCSPISGHRSVSWYQQTPGQGLQFLFEYFSETQRNKGNFPGRFSGRQFSNSRSEMNVSTLELGDSALYLCASRRDTQETQYFGPGTRLLVL.

This clonotype was picked up a small number of times. This sequence joins TRBV12-3 or TRBV12-4 and TRBJ2-7; perhaps D is TRBD1 or TRBD2 (5 bases each). With 6 bases removed from V and 3 bases from J, the gap between germline ends came to 18 bases. This CDR3 comprises 15 residues. CDR3 nucleotides: TGTGCCAGCAGCTTGACGGGGCGGGTCAACTACGAGCAGTACTTC. Protein sequence: CASSLTGRVNYEQYF.

The rearrangement links TRBV20-1 to TRBJ2-1; the match to TRBD2 covers 8 bases. The CDR3 spans 16 residues. J gave up 1 base and V 1 base, and 6 bases lay outside the gene matches. The germline V gene encodes CDR1 DFQATT and CDR2 SNEGSKA (reference sequence). CDR3 sequence: CSARVDGRDSYNEQFF. Here the CDR3 DNA reads TGCAGTGCTAGAGTGGACGGGAGGGATTCCTACAATGAGCAGTTCTTC.

The chain employs TRBV12-3 or TRBV12-4 and TRBJ2-5, with 11 bases matching TRBD2. The CDR3 spans 18 residues. As DNA, the CDR3 is TGTGTCGGCACATCAAGGCCACGTAGCGGGGGGGCCAACAATGAGCAGTACTTC. Its translation is CVGTSRPRSGGANNEQYF.

This chain connects TRBV20-1 to TRBJ2-3; TRBD1 matches at 10 bases. This CDR3 comprises 15 residues. Germline V gene sequence: CDR1 DFQATT, CDR2 SNEGSKA (reference sequence). J lost 3 bases, V lost 6 bases, and 9 bases had no gene match. The CDR3 protein is CSAVTGDRGTDTQYF. Here the CDR3 DNA reads TGCAGTGCAGTTACAGGGGACAGGGGAACAGATACGCAGTATTTT.

The rearrangement links TRBV25-1 to TRBJ2-5; 14 bases are shared with TRBD2. The CDR3 loop spans 16 amino acids. Germline CDR1 MGHDK, CDR2 SYGVNS. Unmatched junction bases numbered 8, after V lost 6 bases and J lost 5 bases. The CDR3 spells CASRTRLAGGQETQYF. For the CDR3, the DNA is TGTGCCAGCAGGACCAGACTAGCGGGAGGGCAGGAGACCCAGTACTTC.

CDR3 protein: CASSFWDSQETQYF. In nucleotides, the CDR3 is TGTGCCAGCAGCTTTTGGGACAGCCAAGAGACCCAGTACTTC. The gene calls are TRBV7-9 and TRBJ2-5; 7 bases line up with TRBD1. The CDR3 has 14 amino acids. The V segment lost 3 bases and the J segment 1 base; nucleotides outside the gene matches: 2. Germline V CDR1 and CDR2: SEHNR, FQNEAQ (reference sequence). Full variable domain (outside the CDR3, taken from reference TRBV7-9 and TRBJ2-5): DTGVSQNPRHKITKRGQNVTFRCDPISEHNRLYWYRQTLGQGPEFLTYFQNEAQLEKSRLLSDRFSAERPKGSFSTLEIQRTEQGDSAMYLCASSFWDSQETQYFGPGTRLLVL.

This clonotype was counted only a few times. V gene TRBV7-2 combines with J gene TRBJ2-1; D gene unclear. The germline CDR1 and CDR2 sequences are SGHTA and FQGNSA. CDR3 length: 11 residues. V was cut by 4 bases and J by 8 bases, with 6 bases left in between. CDR3 region: CASSSSHEQFF. CDR3 DNA sequence: TGTGCCAGCAGCTCCAGCCATGAGCAGTTCTTC.

V usage is TRBV20-1 and J usage is TRBJ2-3; the D gene is possibly TRBD1 (5 bases). This CDR3 has 10 amino acids. Germline CDR1 reads DFQATT; CDR2 reads SNEGSKA (reference sequence). Here the CDR3 DNA reads TGCAGGGCCTCAGGGGATACGCAGTATTTT. The encoded protein is CRASGDTQYF.

This sequence joins TRBV12-3 or TRBV12-4 and TRBJ2-1; the D gene is possibly TRBD1 (5 bases). Trimming took off 6 bases at V and 2 bases at J, with 17 bases between the two ends. This CDR3 region has 16 residues. Written as DNA, the CDR3 is TGTGCCAGCAGGCCCCGTACACAGGTGACCTACAATGAGCAGTTCTTC. Translating gives CASRPRTQVTYNEQFF.

The V gene is TRBV24-1, the J gene TRBJ2-1, with D perhaps TRBD1 or TRBD2 (5 bases each). Per the germline V gene, CDR1 is KGHDR and CDR2 is SFDVKD. This CDR3 region has 16 residues. The V end lost 4 bases, the J end lost 8 bases, and 20 bases lay between the germline ends. The CDR3 loop is CATSDPSGRLRDEQFF. For the CDR3, the DNA is TGTGCCACCAGTGACCCCTCGGGACGCCTTCGGGATGAGCAGTTCTTC.

CDR3 region: CASSPGSGEETQYF. The CDR3, as DNA: TGTGCCAGCAGTCCCGGATCGGGGGAAGAGACCCAGTACTTC. The rearrangement links TRBV6-5 to TRBJ2-5; perhaps TRBD2 as D (6 bases). Germline values: CDR1 MNHEY, CDR2 SVGAGI. The CDR3 totals 14 residues. V gave up 5 bases and J gave up 3 bases, with 13 bases separating them.

V gene TRBV7-2 combines with J gene TRBJ1-1; D might be TRBD1 (5 bases). CDR3 length equals 14 residues. V was shortened by 5 bases and J by 6 bases, with 16 bases between the two germline ends. The germline V gene encodes CDR1 SGHTA and CDR2 FQGNSA. Written as DNA, the CDR3 is TGTGCCAGCAGCAGGGACCCCCTTCAACCTGAAGCTTTCTTT. Its translation is CASSRDPLQPEAFF.

The table lists this clonotype with a few counts. This sequence joins TRBV6-5 and TRBJ2-7; 7 bases agree with TRBD1. Germline CDR1 and CDR2: MNHEY and SVGAGI. J was trimmed by 4 bases and V by 7 bases; bases with no gene match: 4. The CDR3 spans 12 residues. As DNA, the CDR3 is TGTGCCAGCAAGACAGGGAATTACGAGCAGTACTTC. Protein product: CASKTGNYEQYF.